Shown below are 8 T cell receptor beta chains from a single sample sequenced in a study. TCRdb ran MiXCR on the reads and lists one entry per CDR3 protein. The sample carries thousands of distinct CDR3 sequences, roughly 8.6% recorded once. Input material: CD4+ T cells from synovial fluid. All receptors come from a human donor with rheumatoid arthritis.

This clonotype has more than one count but fewer than ten. V usage is TRBV24-1 and J usage is TRBJ2-1; D unresolved. There are 17 residues in the CDR3. V was pared by 0 bases and J by 2 bases, with 13 bases between. Germline CDR1 and CDR2: KGHDR and SFDVKD. The DNA of the CDR3 is TGTGCCACCAGTGATTTGCGAGGCGGCGGAACCTACAATGAGCAGTTCTTC. It translates to CATSDLRGGGTYNEQFF.

By share of the sample, this clonotype is medium-sized (0.01 to 0.1%). CDR3 amino acids: CSARGFPGQTYNEQFF. The CDR3, as DNA: TGCAGTGCTCGGGGGTTCCCGGGACAAACCTACAATGAGCAGTTCTTC. The V and J genes are TRBV20-1 and TRBJ2-1, with D perhaps given as TRBD1 or TRBD2 (6 bases each). Deletions cut 5 bases from V and 2 bases from J, with 19 bases between. Germline-derived CDR1 and CDR2 are DFQATT and SNEGSKA (reference sequence). The CDR3 runs 16 residues.

In this sample, this clonotype turned up a few times. The V call is TRBV3-1, the J call TRBJ2-1; 7 bases fit TRBD2. This CDR3 contains 20 residues. V trimming: 2 bases; J trimming: 9 bases; junction bases outside the gene matches: 25. The V gene's germline CDR1 is LGHDT and CDR2 YNNKEL (reference sequence). The CDR3 bases are TGTGCCAGCAGCCAATGGGGAACTACAGGATCCGCGGGAGAAGGCGGTGAGCAGTTCTTC. Protein: CASSQWGTTGSAGEGGEQFF.

This clonotype is judged medium-sized. This chain uses TRBV29-1 with TRBJ1-1, with D uncertain. Trimming stripped 7 bases from V and 2 bases from J, with 20 bases between. The length of the CDR3 is 15 residues. The germline CDR1 and CDR2 sequences are SQVTM and ANQGSEA. The CDR3 loop reads CSAYKIGLDNTEAFF. Here the CDR3 DNA reads TGCAGCGCCTATAAAATAGGGCTTGACAACACTGAAGCTTTCTTT.

Of note for this clonotype: At one end the junction does not follow the germline gene, possibly because of a read error. V usage is TRBV3-1 and J usage is TRBJ2-2, with 8 bases fitting TRBD2. Germline V gene lookup returns CDR1 LGHDT and CDR2 YNNKEL (reference sequence). The CDR3 consists of 16 residues. The CDR3 sequence is CANSRGGGQNTGELFF. Here the CDR3 DNA reads TGTGCCAACAGCCGGGGGGGTGGGCAGAACACCGGGGAGCTGTTTTTT.

This clonotype was seen ten or more times. The V call is TRBV28, the J call TRBJ2-7; 13 bases map to TRBD2. Germline V gene lookup returns CDR1 MDHEN and CDR2 SYDVKM. Losses at the gene ends were 5 bases for V and 3 bases for J; bases not matched to a gene: 1. The CDR3 contains 14 residues. The CDR3 region is CASSRTSGSYEQYF. The CDR3 nucleotides are TGTGCCAGCAGTCGGACTAGCGGGAGCTACGAGCAGTACTTC. Filled out from reference TRBV28 and TRBJ2-7, the complete variable domain reads DVKVTQSSRYLVKRTGEKVFLECVQDMDHENMFWYRQDPGLGLRLIYFSYDVKMKEKGDIPEGYSVSREKKERFSLILESASTNQTSMYLCASSRTSGSYEQYFGPGTRLTVT.

This clonotype is termed medium-sized (0.01 to 0.1%). The chain uses TRBV5-6 and TRBJ1-1; D is undetermined. Trimming left V 2 bases short and J 5 bases short, with 7 bases between. Germline V gene sequence: CDR1 SGHDT, CDR2 YYEEEE. The CDR3 covers 12 residues. The CDR3 here is CASSLEYTEAFF. The CDR3 bases are TGTGCCAGCAGCTTAGAGTATACTGAAGCTTTCTTT.

Only one count was recorded for this clonotype. This chain links TRBV7-9 with TRBJ1-1; 7 nucleotides agree with TRBD1. CDR1 is SEHNR and CDR2 is FQNEAQ in the germline V gene (reference sequence). CDR3 length equals 17 residues. J lost 3 bases, V lost 2 bases, and 12 bases had no gene match. The CDR3 DNA follows: TGTGCCAGCAGCTTAACCCAGGGGGTACTTGGGGACACTGAAGCTTTCTTT. This translates into CASSLTQGVLGDTEAFF.